Listed below are T cell receptor beta chains from one sample, sequenced in a study of blood T cells in healthy people across ages. TCRdb ran MiXCR on the 5' RACE reads and lists one entry per CDR3 protein. The sample lists about 1.4 million distinct CDR3 sequences, 59% seen once, with over 5% in the top ten. Sequencing was carried out using blood. These receptors were taken from a man between 18 and 35 years old in good health. Both conserved end residues are part of each CDR3. A D gene is named only where the DNA matches it firmly. Clone sizes are given selectively: once, few, many, or a class where the clone is expanded.

D gene,V gene,J gene,clone size,CDR3 DNA,CDR3 protein
-,TRBV20-1,TRBJ2-3,few,TGCAGTGCTCGCCGCACAGATAGCACAGATACGCAGTATTTT,CSARRTDSTDTQYF
-,TRBV5-6,TRBJ2-3,-,TGTGCCAGCAGCTTTGTCTCAGATACGCAGTATTTT,CASSFVSDTQYF
TRBD1,TRBV6-6,TRBJ2-1,few,TGTGCCAGCAGACCTCGGGACAGCGGAAGGTCAAATGAGCAGTTCTTC,CASRPRDSGRSNEQFF
TRBD2,TRBV10-3,TRBJ2-7,-,TGTGCCATCAGTGAAGGGACTAGCTCCTACGAGCAGTACTTC,CAISEGTSSYEQYF
TRBD2,TRBV28,TRBJ2-7,-,TGTGCCAGCAGTGCCCCGGGACTAGCGGGGGCCGAGCAGTACTTC,CASSAPGLAGAEQYF
-,TRBV4-3,TRBJ1-2,many,TGCGCCAGCAGCCAACGAGGGAACTATGGCTACACCTTC,CASSQRGNYGYTF
TRBD1,TRBV6-6,TRBJ1-6,-,TGTGCCAGCAGTTACTCAGGGCAGGGGGCCCCGACCCTCCACTTT,CASSYSGQGAPTLHF
-,TRBV27,TRBJ1-2,-,TGTGCCAGCAGTTTAGGAAGGGTTAACTATGGCTACACCTTC,CASSLGRVNYGYTF
-,TRBV4-1,TRBJ2-5,-,TGCGCCAGCAGCCAAGATCCCCTGGGACAAGAGACCCAGTACTTC,CASSQDPLGQETQYF
-,TRBV20-1,TRBJ2-7,few,TGCAGTGCTAGAGCGGGCTCCTACGAGCAGTACTTC,CSARAGSYEQYF
-,TRBV20-1,TRBJ2-3,-,TGCAGTGCTAGAGATAGAGGGGCAGGCACAGATACGCAGTATTTT,CSARDRGAGTDTQYF
TRBD1,TRBV12-3/TRBV12-4,TRBJ2-5,-,TGTGCCAGCACTCTGGACAGGGGAGACGAGACCCAGTACTTC,CASTLDRGDETQYF
-,TRBV2,TRBJ2-1,-,TGTGCCAGCAGTGCGCCTCCCGGGGGTGAGCAGTTCTTC,CASSAPPGGEQFF
-,TRBV4-1,TRBJ2-5,-,TGCGCCAGCAGCCAAGTCGGGCGCCAAGAGACCCAGTACTTC,CASSQVGRQETQYF
TRBD1,TRBV5-1,TRBJ2-7,few,TGCGCCAGCAGCGGGACAGGTAACTACGAGCAGTACTTC,CASSGTGNYEQYF
TRBD1,TRBV25-1,TRBJ2-3,-,TGTGCCAGCAGTGGACCGGGACAGGGTCCAGATACGCGGTATTTT,CASSGPGQGPDTRYF
-,TRBV12-3/TRBV12-4,TRBJ2-3,few,TGTGCCAGTAAACCCCTCCTCGTTTGGGGCACAGATACGCAGTATTTT,CASKPLLVWGTDTQYF
-,TRBV4-2,TRBJ2-7,-,TGTGCCAGCAGCCAAATACCCGGCGAGCAGTACTTC,CASSQIPGEQYF
-,TRBV7-9,TRBJ2-1,once,TGTGCCAGCAGACTAAGTAGCGATGAGCAGTTCTTC,CASRLSSDEQFF
-,TRBV4-1,TRBJ2-7,few,TGCGCCAGCAGCACCCGGGACACCAACCTCCTAGGCGAGCAGTACTTC,CASSTRDTNLLGEQYF
TRBD2,TRBV2,TRBJ2-1,-,TGTGCCAGCAGTAAGACTAGCGGGGGGAATAATGAGCAGTTCTTC,CASSKTSGGNNEQFF
TRBD1,TRBV12-3/TRBV12-4,TRBJ2-3,few,TGTGCCAGCAGTCTGACAGGGGTTAGTCCAGATACGCAGTATTTT,CASSLTGVSPDTQYF
-,TRBV6-6,TRBJ2-7,-,TGTGCCAGCAGTTTCAGAACCTTTTACGAGCAGTACTTC,CASSFRTFYEQYF
TRBD1,TRBV3-1,TRBJ1-4,-,TGTGCCAGCAGCCGCGGACAGGGGGATGAAAAACTGTTTTTT,CASSRGQGDEKLFF
TRBD1,TRBV4-3,TRBJ1-2,once,TGCGCCAGCAGCCAATCGACAGGGTACTATGGCTACACCTTC,CASSQSTGYYGYTF
-,TRBV28,TRBJ2-5,-,TGTGCCGGCAGGATACGAGAGACCCAGTACTTC,CAGRIRETQYF
TRBD2,TRBV28,TRBJ2-7,-,TGTGCCAGCAGCCCCCGCTTGGGAGCGGGGGACTACGAGCAGTACTTC,CASSPRLGAGDYEQYF
-,TRBV20-1,TRBJ1-5,-,TGCAGTGCTAGATCTCGGCAGGGAGTACAGCCCCAGCATTTT,CSARSRQGVQPQHF
-,TRBV27,TRBJ1-1,-,TGTGCCAGCAGTGTATGGGCATCGGGTGAAGCTTTCTTT,CASSVWASGEAFF
TRBD2,TRBV20-1,TRBJ2-5,once,TGCAGTGCTGGTGGACTAGCCGTGACCCAGTACTTC,CSAGGLAVTQYF
-,TRBV20-1,TRBJ1-4,-,TGCAGTGCTCCGGGACGGTCTAATGAAAAACTGTTTTTT,CSAPGRSNEKLFF
-,TRBV4-2,TRBJ2-7,-,TGTGCCAGCAGCCAGTTTACAGGGCCCGAGCAGTACTTC,CASSQFTGPEQYF
TRBD2,TRBV15,TRBJ2-6,-,TGTGCCACCGCGACTAGCGGGAGGTCCTCTGGGGCCAACGTCCTGACTTTC,CATATSGRSSGANVLTF
TRBD1,TRBV6-6,TRBJ1-1,-,TGTGCCAGCAGTTCCCTCCTGACAGGGTTCAACACTGAAGCTTTCTTT,CASSSLLTGFNTEAFF
-,TRBV7-2,TRBJ2-7,many,TGTGCCAGCAGCTTAGCTTGGGGGCCGTACGAGCAGTACTTC,CASSLAWGPYEQYF
-,TRBV20-1,TRBJ1-4,-,TGCAGTGCCAGCAGGGGCGTACAGGAACTGTTTTTT,CSASRGVQELFF
-,TRBV12-3/TRBV12-4,TRBJ2-7,few,TGTGCCAGCGTCCCGTTGGGCTCCTACGAGCAGTACTTC,CASVPLGSYEQYF
TRBD2,TRBV20-1,TRBJ2-3,-,TGCAGTGCTAGATTGGGAGGGATGCGACCCCGCACAGATACGCAGTATTTT,CSARLGGMRPRTDTQYF
-,TRBV13,TRBJ2-7,few,TGTGCCAGCAGCGCCAGGGTAGACGAGCAGTACTTC,CASSARVDEQYF
TRBD2,TRBV5-6,TRBJ2-1,-,TGTGCCAGCAGCTTGGCCGAGGCGACTAGCGGGGGGTACAATGAGCAGTTCTTC,CASSLAEATSGGYNEQFF
-,TRBV29-1,TRBJ1-4,few,TGCAGCGTCCGAACAGGGTCGGAACTGTTTTTT,CSVRTGSELFF